This passage covers 5 T cell receptor beta chains from one sample sequenced in a study of shared clonotypes between healthy human individuals. Repertoires were generated with immunoSEQ multiplex PCR, while TCRdb's copy carries only in-frame clones and drops some. Of about 670,000 clones detected, approximately 75% appear once; the ten largest clones hold approximately 2%. Sample: memory CD4+ T cells sorted from blood. Subset meaning: CD45RA-negative fraction. These receptor sequences come from a woman in her 30s in good health.

This rearrangement joins TRBV6-4 to TRBJ2-6; unclear D gene. The CDR3 extends over 17 amino acids. V was shortened by 3 bases and J by 0 bases, with 12 bases between the two germline ends. In germline, CDR1 is MRHNA, CDR2 SNTAGT. The CDR3 DNA sequence: TGTGCCAGCAGTGAACAGCCGGCCCACTCTGGGGCCAACGTCCTGACTTTC. Encoded protein: CASSEQPAHSGANVLTF.

This clone showed up just a few times. The gene calls are TRBV5-1 and TRBJ2-1; tentative D call: TRBD2 (5 bases). Trimming shortened V by 4 bases and J by 4 bases, and 21 bases separated the two germline ends. There are 17 residues in the CDR3. Germline V gene sequence: CDR1 SGHRS, CDR2 YFSETQ. The CDR3 region is CASSLPRMGEGYNEQFF. CDR3 nucleotides: TGCGCCAGCAGCCTCCCAAGGATGGGAGAGGGATACAATGAGCAGTTCTTC.

This chain connects TRBV7-9 to TRBJ2-1; D unresolved. The ends were cut back, 5 bases at V and 8 bases at J, with 10 bases in the middle. CDR1 is SEHNR, CDR2 FQNEAQ, per germline (reference sequence). The CDR3 is 12 amino acids. The CDR3: CASSPPKYEQFF. As DNA, the CDR3 is TGTGCCAGCAGCCCGCCCAAGTATGAGCAGTTCTTC.

This chain links TRBV5-3 with TRBJ1-1; weak D call: TRBD1 (6 bases). TRBV5-3 is sorted into the ORF group, with uncertain function. The V gene lost 1 base and the J gene lost 0 bases, with 7 bases spanning the gap. This CDR3 has 14 amino acids. CDR3 amino acids: CARSLTGLNTEAFF. Written as DNA, the CDR3 is TGTGCCAGAAGCTTGACAGGGTTGAACACTGAAGCTTTCTTT.

This rearrangement joins TRBV11-2 to TRBJ2-5, with D tentatively TRBD1 (6 bases). CDR1 and CDR2 from the germline V gene are SGHAT and FQNNGV. The CDR3 consists of 13 residues. V dropped 5 bases and J dropped 5 bases, with 12 bases sitting between them. CDR3: CASSLTGFETQYF. The CDR3 nucleotides are TGTGCCAGCAGCCTTACAGGGTTTGAGACCCAGTACTTC.